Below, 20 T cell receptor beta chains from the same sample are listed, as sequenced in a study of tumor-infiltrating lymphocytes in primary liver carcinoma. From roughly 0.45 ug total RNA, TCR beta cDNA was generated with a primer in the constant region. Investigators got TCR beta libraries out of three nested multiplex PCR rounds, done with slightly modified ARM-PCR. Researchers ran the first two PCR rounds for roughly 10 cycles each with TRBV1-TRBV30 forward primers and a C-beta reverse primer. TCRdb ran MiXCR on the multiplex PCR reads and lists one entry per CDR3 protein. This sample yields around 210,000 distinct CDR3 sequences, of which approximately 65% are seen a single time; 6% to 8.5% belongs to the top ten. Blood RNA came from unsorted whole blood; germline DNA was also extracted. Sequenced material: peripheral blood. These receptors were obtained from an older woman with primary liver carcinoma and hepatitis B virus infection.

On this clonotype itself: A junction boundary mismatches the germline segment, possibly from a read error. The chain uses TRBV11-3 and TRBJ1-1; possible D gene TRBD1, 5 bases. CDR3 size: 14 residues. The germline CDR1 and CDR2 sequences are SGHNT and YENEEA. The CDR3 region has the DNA TGTGCCATCAGCCTAACCGGGGGGTACACTAAAGCTTTCTTT. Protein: CAISLTGGYTKAFF.

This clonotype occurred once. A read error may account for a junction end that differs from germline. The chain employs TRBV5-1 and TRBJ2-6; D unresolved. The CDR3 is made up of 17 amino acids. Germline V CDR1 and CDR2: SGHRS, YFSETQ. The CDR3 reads CTSSSTWSSSGANVLTF. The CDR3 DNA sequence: TGCACCAGCAGCTCTACATGGAGTAGCTCTGGGGCCAACGTCCTGACTTTC.

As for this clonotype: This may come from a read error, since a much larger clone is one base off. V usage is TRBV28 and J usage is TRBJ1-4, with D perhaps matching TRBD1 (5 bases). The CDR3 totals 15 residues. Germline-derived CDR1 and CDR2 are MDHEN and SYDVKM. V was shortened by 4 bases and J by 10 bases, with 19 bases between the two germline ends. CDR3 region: CASSSFGTADGKLFF. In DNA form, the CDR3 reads TGTGCCAGCAGTTCCTTCGGGACGGCGGACGGAAAACTGTTTTTT.

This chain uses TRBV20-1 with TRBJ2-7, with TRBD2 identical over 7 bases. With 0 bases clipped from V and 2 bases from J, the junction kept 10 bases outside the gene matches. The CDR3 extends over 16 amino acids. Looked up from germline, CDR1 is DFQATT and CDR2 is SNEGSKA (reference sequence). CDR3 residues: CSARDRGLDPTYEQYF. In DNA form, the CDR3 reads TGCAGTGCTAGAGATCGTGGACTAGATCCAACCTACGAGCAGTACTTC.

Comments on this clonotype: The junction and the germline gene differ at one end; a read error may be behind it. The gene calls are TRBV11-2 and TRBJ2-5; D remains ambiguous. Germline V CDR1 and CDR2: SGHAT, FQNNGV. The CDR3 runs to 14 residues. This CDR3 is CASSLELRVETQYF. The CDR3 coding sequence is TGTGCAAGCAGCCTAGAGCTCAGAGTTGAGACCCAGTACTTC. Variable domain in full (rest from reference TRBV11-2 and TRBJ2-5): EAGVAQSPRYKIIEKRQSVAFWCNPISGHATLYWYQQILGQGPKLLIQFQNNGVVDDSQLPKDRFSAERLKGVDSTLKIQPAKLEDSAVYLCASSLELRVETQYFGPGTRLLVL.

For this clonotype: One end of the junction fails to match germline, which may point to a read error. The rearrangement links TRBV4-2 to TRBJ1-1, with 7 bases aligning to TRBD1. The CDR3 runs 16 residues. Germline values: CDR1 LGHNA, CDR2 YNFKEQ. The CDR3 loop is CASSQDWTGDYTEASF. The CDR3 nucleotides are TGTGCCAGCAGCCAAGATTGGACAGGAGATTACACTGAAGCTTCCTTT.

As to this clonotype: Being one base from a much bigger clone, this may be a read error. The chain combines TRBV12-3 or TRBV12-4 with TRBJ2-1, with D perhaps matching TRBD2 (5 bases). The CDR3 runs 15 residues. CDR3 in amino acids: CAGSLMGDPYNEQFF. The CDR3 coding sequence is TGTGCCGGCAGTTTAATGGGAGACCCATACAATGAGCAGTTCTTC.

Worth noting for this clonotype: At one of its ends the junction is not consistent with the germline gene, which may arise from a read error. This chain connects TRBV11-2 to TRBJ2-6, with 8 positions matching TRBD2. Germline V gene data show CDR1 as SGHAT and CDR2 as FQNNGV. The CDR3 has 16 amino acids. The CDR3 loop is CASSSREIGGANILTF. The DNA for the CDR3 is TGTGCGAGCAGCAGCAGGGAAATCGGGGGGGCCAACATCCTGACTTTC.

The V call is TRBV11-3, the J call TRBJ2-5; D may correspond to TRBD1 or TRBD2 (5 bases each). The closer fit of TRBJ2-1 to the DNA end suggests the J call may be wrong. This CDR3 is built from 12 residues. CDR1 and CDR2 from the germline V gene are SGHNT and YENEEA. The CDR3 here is CASSPRVGTQFF. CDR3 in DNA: TGTGCCAGCAGCCCCCGGGTGGGGACCCAGTTCTTC.

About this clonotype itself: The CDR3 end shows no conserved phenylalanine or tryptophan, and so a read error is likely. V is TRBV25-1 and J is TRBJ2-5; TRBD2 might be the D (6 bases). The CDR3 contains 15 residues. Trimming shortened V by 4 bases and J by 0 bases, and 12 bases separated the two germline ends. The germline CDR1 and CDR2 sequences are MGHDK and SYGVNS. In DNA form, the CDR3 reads TGTGCCAGCAGTGCGCGGGATTGGTACCAAGAGACCCAGTACCTC. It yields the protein CASSARDWYQETQYL.

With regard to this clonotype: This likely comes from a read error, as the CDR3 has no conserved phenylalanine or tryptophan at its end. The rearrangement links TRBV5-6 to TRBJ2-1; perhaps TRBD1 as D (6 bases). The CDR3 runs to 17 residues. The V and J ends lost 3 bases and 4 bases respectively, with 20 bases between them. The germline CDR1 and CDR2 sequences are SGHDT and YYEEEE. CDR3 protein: CASSSFLRGQMYNEQFL. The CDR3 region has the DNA TGTGCCAGCAGCTCGTTCCTAAGGGGACAAATGTACAATGAGCAGTTCTTG.

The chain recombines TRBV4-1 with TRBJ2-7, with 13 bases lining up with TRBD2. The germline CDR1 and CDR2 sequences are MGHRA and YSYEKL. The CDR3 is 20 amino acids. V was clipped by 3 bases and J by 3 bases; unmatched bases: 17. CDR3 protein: CASSQKERLAGGQQNYEQYF. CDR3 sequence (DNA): TGCGCCAGCAGCCAGAAAGAGAGACTAGCGGGAGGCCAACAAAACTACGAGCAGTACTTC.

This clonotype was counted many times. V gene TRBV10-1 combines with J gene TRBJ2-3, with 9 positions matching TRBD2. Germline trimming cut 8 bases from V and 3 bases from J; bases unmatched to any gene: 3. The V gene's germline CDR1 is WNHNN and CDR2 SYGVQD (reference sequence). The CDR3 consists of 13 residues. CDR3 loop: CASAGGPTDTQYF. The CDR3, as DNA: TGCGCCAGCGCGGGAGGGCCGACAGATACGCAGTATTTT.

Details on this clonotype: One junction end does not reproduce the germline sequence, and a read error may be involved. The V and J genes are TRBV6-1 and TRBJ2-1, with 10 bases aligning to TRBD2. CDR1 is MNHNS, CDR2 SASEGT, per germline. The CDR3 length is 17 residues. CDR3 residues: CTTLPFLAGAFYNEQFF. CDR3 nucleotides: TGTACCACCCTCCCGTTCCTAGCGGGAGCCTTCTACAATGAGCAATTCTTC.

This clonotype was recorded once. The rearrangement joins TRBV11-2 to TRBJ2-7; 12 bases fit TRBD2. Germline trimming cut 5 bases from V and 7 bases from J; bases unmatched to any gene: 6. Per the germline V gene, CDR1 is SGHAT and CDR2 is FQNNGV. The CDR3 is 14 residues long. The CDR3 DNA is TGTGCCAGCAGCAAGACTAGCGGGAGTAGTGAGCAGTACTTC. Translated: CASSKTSGSSEQYF.

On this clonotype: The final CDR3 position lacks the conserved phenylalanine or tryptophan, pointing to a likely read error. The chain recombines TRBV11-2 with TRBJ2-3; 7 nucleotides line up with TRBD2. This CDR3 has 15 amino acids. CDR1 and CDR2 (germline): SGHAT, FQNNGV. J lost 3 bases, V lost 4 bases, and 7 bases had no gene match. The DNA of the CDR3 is TGTGCCAGCAGCTCCTCCCCGGGGGGTACAGATACGCAGTATCTT. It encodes CASSSSPGGTDTQYL.

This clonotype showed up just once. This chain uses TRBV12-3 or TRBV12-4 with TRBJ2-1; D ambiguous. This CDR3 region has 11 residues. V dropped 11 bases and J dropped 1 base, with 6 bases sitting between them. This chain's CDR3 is CAGRSYNEQFF. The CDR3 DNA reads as TGTGCCGGCCGGTCCTACAATGAGCAGTTCTTC.

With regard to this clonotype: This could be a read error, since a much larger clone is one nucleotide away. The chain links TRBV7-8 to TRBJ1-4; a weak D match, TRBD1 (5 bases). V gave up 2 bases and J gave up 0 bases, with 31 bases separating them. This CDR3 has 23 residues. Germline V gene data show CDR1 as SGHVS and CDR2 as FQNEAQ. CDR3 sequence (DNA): TGTGCCAGCAGCTTACGCCGGATTACGATCCAACGGTACAGGAAAGCAACTAATGAAAAACTGTTTTTT. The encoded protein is CASSLRRITIQRYRKATNEKLFF.

CDR3 protein: CDSSLAGGGVFYNEQFF. The CDR3 DNA reads as TGTGATAGCAGCTTAGCGGGAGGAGGGGTCTTTTACAATGAGCAGTTCTTC. The rearrangement links TRBV11-2 to TRBJ2-1; 10 bases match TRBD2. The germline V gene encodes CDR1 SGHAT and CDR2 FQNNGV. The CDR3 sequence is 17 residues long.

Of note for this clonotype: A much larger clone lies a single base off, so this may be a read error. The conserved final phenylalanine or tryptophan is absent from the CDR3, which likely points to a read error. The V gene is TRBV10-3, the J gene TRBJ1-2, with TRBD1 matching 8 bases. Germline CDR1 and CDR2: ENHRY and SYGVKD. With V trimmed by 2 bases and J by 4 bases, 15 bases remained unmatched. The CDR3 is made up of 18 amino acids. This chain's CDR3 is CAISEVPSWDRRSYGYTI. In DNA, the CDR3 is TGTGCCATCAGTGAGGTCCCCAGCTGGGACAGGCGCTCCTATGGCTACACCATC.